This T cell receptor (beta chain) was found in a study of neurological immune-mediated disorders. The table lists this clonotype with a few counts. Its antigen is unidentified. Time point in this sample: longitudinal time-point 2. From 2 million PBMCs stored at -80 C, the unsorted libraries were generated. The authors made cDNA by 5'RACE with 10-nucleotide random UMIs. TCRdb called the 5' RACE reads again in MiXCR, with one record for every CDR3 protein. The table records over 75,000 distinct CDR3 sequences, about 5% of them present only once. Deletions cut 7 bases from V and 0 bases from J, with 15 bases between. The CDR3 has 15 amino acids. General study results and limits: There was no clinical or MRI feature that was associated with the multiple sclerosis repertoire cluster. HTLV-1-associated myelopathy had the most TCR clonal expansion, whereas multiple sclerosis had the least (lower than in healthy controls).

The sequence came from a woman aged 60 to 75 with multiple sclerosis. Sequenced material: PBMCs. The chain has TRBV12-3 or TRBV12-4 and TRBJ1-1; D call uncertain. CDR3 loop: CASTEHKSVNTEAFF. The CDR3 DNA sequence: TGTGCCAGCACCGAACACAAGAGCGTGAACACTGAAGCTTTCTTT.